One sample yielded the 23 T cell receptor beta chains listed below, sequenced in a study of CD8 T cells in Susac syndrome (dated by TCRdb to 2018 to 2020). Library construction relied on the immunoSEQ multiplex PCR assay. RNA was extracted using the RNeasy kit, and roughly 0.5 to 1 microgram was reverse transcribed with random hexamers. The raw public data were reprocessed by TCRdb itself: fastp quality trimming at Q25, MiXCR clonotype calling, in-frame beta chains only. CDR3 protein duplicates are merged, each entry listing the most common genes and DNA. For this sample there are 130,000 or so distinct CDR3 sequences; around 94% appear just once. Jointly, the top ten make up more than 0.095% of the sample. The sequenced sample consisted of CD4+ T cells from PBMCs. These receptors all stem from a human donor in good health.

The V and J genes are TRBV9 and TRBJ2-2; no clear D gene. CDR3 length: 10 residues. The V end was cut by 1 base, the J end by 9 bases, with 1 base between. Germline V CDR1 and CDR2: SGDLS, YYNGEE. The CDR3: CASSVRELFF. For the CDR3, the DNA is TGTGCCAGCAGCGTAAGGGAGCTGTTTTTT. The variable domain in full, with the rest retrieved from reference TRBV9 and TRBJ2-2, is DSGVTQTPKHLITATGQRVTLRCSPRSGDLSVYWYQQSLDQGLQFLIQYYNGEERAKGNILERFSAQQFPDLHSELNLSSLELGDSALYFCASSVRELFFGEGSRLTVL.

This chain links TRBV5-1 with TRBJ1-2; D unresolved. The germline gives CDR1 SGHRS, CDR2 YFSETQ. The CDR3 contains 13 residues. Trimming removed 4 bases from V and 9 bases from J, with 16 bases in between. CDR3 amino acids: CASSDPGGSSYTF. CDR3 bases: TGCGCCAGCAGCGACCCGGGTGGTTCTAGCTACACCTTC.

The V call is TRBV3-1, the J call TRBJ1-6, with D uncertain. Trimming took off 8 bases at V and 10 bases at J, with 9 bases between the two ends. From germline, CDR1 is LGHDT and CDR2 YNNKEL (reference sequence). The CDR3 runs to 11 residues. CDR3: CASSKGSPLHF. The CDR3 DNA sequence: TGTGCCAGCTCGAAGGGATCACCCCTCCACTTT.

The chain couples TRBV5-1 to TRBJ2-5, with 7 bases lining up with TRBD2. V dropped 4 bases and J dropped 3; count of bases not matched to a gene: 9. The length of the CDR3 is 15 residues. CDR1 SGHRS and CDR2 YFSETQ come from the germline V gene. The CDR3 DNA is TGCGCCAGCAGCATTTCACTAGCGTTCAAAGAGACCCAGTACTTC. Its translation is CASSISLAFKETQYF.

V and J are TRBV2 and TRBJ2-7; D unresolved. CDR3 length: 14 amino acids. Germline V gives CDR1 SNHLY, CDR2 FYNNEI. V lost 4 bases and J 5 bases, leaving 15 bases between the germline ends. The CDR3 protein is CASSVETAPNEQYF. Here the CDR3 DNA reads TGTGCCAGCAGTGTGGAGACCGCTCCTAACGAGCAGTACTTC.

The chain joins TRBV27 to TRBJ1-1; the D gene is possibly TRBD1 (5 bases). This CDR3 has 14 amino acids. The germline CDR1 and CDR2 sequences are MNHEY and SMNVEV (reference sequence). Trimming took 2 bases from V and 0 from J, leaving 7 bases between them. The DNA for the CDR3 is TGTGCCAGCAGTTTAAGGGGACTGAACACTGAAGCTTTCTTT. It encodes CASSLRGLNTEAFF.

This chain connects TRBV7-2 to TRBJ2-1; no clear D. CDR3 length: 14 amino acids. The germline V gene encodes CDR1 SGHTA and CDR2 FQGNSA. V lost 5 bases, J lost 6 bases, and 14 bases lay in between. For the CDR3, the DNA is TGTGCCAGCAGCCTATCTGATAGCTCCAATGAGCAGTTCTTC. Translation gives CASSLSDSSNEQFF.

The chain joins TRBV25-1 to TRBJ2-2, with no clear D. Germline-derived CDR1 and CDR2 are MGHDK and SYGVNS. The CDR3 spans 16 residues. The V end was cut by 7 bases, the J end by 7 bases, with 22 bases between. The CDR3 DNA sequence: TGTGCCAGCACTCCCACGAACAAGAGGCCGGACGGGGAGCTGTTTTTT. Translation gives CASTPTNKRPDGELFF.

V is TRBV28 and J is TRBJ2-7; D is undetermined. Germline lookup yields CDR1 MDHEN and CDR2 SYDVKM. The CDR3 is 13 amino acids. Deletions cut 3 bases from V and 7 bases from J, with 13 bases between. CDR3 nucleotide sequence: TGTGCCAGCAGTTTTTCTGGGATGGGGGAGCAGTACTTC. Translating it yields CASSFSGMGEQYF.

The chain is built from TRBV2 and TRBJ2-3; no clear D. Trimming stripped 8 bases from V and 6 bases from J, with 18 bases between. The germline V gene has CDR1 SNHLY and CDR2 FYNNEI. This CDR3 comprises 14 residues. The CDR3 region is CASEGPRSRDTQYF. The CDR3 DNA follows: TGTGCCAGCGAAGGACCCCGGAGCAGGGATACGCAGTATTTT.

The chain recombines TRBV11-2 with TRBJ1-2, with D possibly being TRBD1 (5 bases). The CDR3 is 13 residues long. Trimming shortened V by 1 base and J by 6 bases, and 9 bases separated the two germline ends. CDR1 and CDR2 from the germline V gene are SGHAT and FQNNGV. The CDR3, as DNA: TGTGCCAGCAGCTTAGCACAGGATAATGGCTACACCTTC. It specifies CASSLAQDNGYTF.

The chain uses TRBV28 and TRBJ2-1; 13 bases are a match to TRBD2. The CDR3 has 19 residues. CDR1 MDHEN and CDR2 SYDVKM come from the germline V gene. V dropped 6 bases and J dropped 0; count of bases not matched to a gene: 11. CDR3 region: CASRPTSGRAPSSYNEQFF. Written as DNA, the CDR3 is TGTGCCAGCAGACCCACTAGCGGGAGGGCCCCGAGCTCCTACAATGAGCAGTTCTTC.

This rearrangement joins TRBV6-5 to TRBJ2-7; tentatively, D is TRBD1 (6 bases). Germline CDR1 and CDR2: MNHEY and SVGAGI. This CDR3 region has 13 residues. Trimming stripped 2 bases from V and 7 bases from J, with 12 bases between. The CDR3 region is CASSYLGAIEQYF. DNA for the CDR3: TGTGCCAGCAGTTACCTGGGGGCTATTGAGCAGTACTTC.

The J gene is TRBJ2-6, the V gene TRBV3-1; D could derive from TRBD1 or TRBD2 (7 bases each). The CDR3 totals 17 residues. The germline V gene encodes CDR1 LGHDT and CDR2 YNNKEL (reference sequence). The V gene lost 4 bases and the J gene lost 1 base, with 14 bases spanning the gap. Here the CDR3 reads CASSRLRGGSGANVLTF. As DNA, the CDR3 is TGTGCCAGCAGCCGCCTCAGGGGGGGGTCTGGGGCCAACGTCCTGACTTTC.

This clonotype has a single count. This CDR3 is CAISLPPGQQQVEQYF. The DNA of the CDR3 is TGTGCCATCAGTCTACCCCCGGGACAGCAACAGGTCGAGCAGTACTTC. The rearrangement joins TRBV10-3 to TRBJ2-7, with 7 bases aligning to TRBD1. Germline CDR1 ENHRY, CDR2 SYGVKD. The CDR3 loop spans 16 amino acids. Trimming removed 5 bases from V and 6 bases from J; junction bases left unmatched: 16.

The table lists this clonotype with a count of one. The rearrangement joins TRBV10-3 to TRBJ2-1; D might be TRBD2 (6 bases). The CDR3 is 16 residues long. Germline loops: CDR1 ENHRY, CDR2 SYGVKD. Deletions cut 5 bases from V and 0 bases from J, with 14 bases between. CDR3 loop: CAISTQRASSYNEQFF. As DNA, the CDR3 is TGTGCCATCAGTACTCAGCGGGCCAGCTCCTACAATGAGCAGTTCTTC.

This clonotype showed up just once. This sequence joins TRBV21-1 and TRBJ2-7. TRBV21-1 is designated a pseudogene. CDR3 length: 12 residues. The CDR3 nucleotides are TGTGCCAGCAGAAGTTCGCTTGGCGAGCAGTACTTC. Protein product: CASRSSLGEQYF.

The rearrangement joins TRBV10-3 to TRBJ2-1; TRBD2 matches at 13 bases. Germline-derived CDR1 and CDR2 are ENHRY and SYGVKD. J was trimmed by 7 bases and V by 10 bases; bases with no gene match: 7. This CDR3 contains 14 residues. The CDR3 loop is CATAGTSGVNEQFF. Here the CDR3 DNA reads TGTGCCACTGCAGGGACTAGCGGGGTTAATGAGCAGTTCTTC.

The chain couples TRBV5-1 to TRBJ1-1; D is unclear. The V end lost 3 bases, the J end lost 0 bases, and 12 bases lay between the germline ends. The CDR3 consists of 15 residues. Germline V gives CDR1 SGHRS, CDR2 YFSETQ. CDR3 sequence (DNA): TGCGCCAGCAGCTCCCAGGACGGCATGAACACTGAAGCTTTCTTT. As protein: CASSSQDGMNTEAFF.

This clonotype was counted once. The chain uses TRBV18 and TRBJ2-7; no clear D. V lost 1 base, J lost 3 bases, and 16 bases lay in between. Germline V gives CDR1 KGHSH, CDR2 LQKENI. The CDR3 has 16 residues. CDR3 sequence reads: CASSPQTGLLGYEQYF. The CDR3, as DNA: TGTGCCAGCTCACCACAAACGGGTTTGCTGGGCTACGAGCAGTACTTC.

V usage is TRBV15 and J usage is TRBJ1-2; the match to TRBD1 covers 8 bases. This CDR3 is built from 16 residues. Germline CDR1 and CDR2: LNHNV and YYDKDF (reference sequence). With V trimmed by 0 bases and J by 4 bases, 7 bases remained unmatched. In DNA, the CDR3 is TGTGCCACCAGCAGAGATATTACAGGGGGAAGCTATGGCTACACCTTC. Translated: CATSRDITGGSYGYTF.

The CDR3 spells CSVVRTGEVGEQYF. The CDR3 DNA is TGCAGCGTCGTGAGGACAGGGGAAGTAGGCGAGCAGTACTTC. The V call is TRBV29-1, the J call TRBJ2-7, with 9 bases matching TRBD1. The CDR3 consists of 14 residues. J lost 6 bases, V lost 6 bases, and 12 bases had no gene match. Germline CDR1 reads SQVTM; CDR2 reads ANQGSEA.

V gene TRBV19 combines with J gene TRBJ2-3; the match to TRBD2 covers 10 bases. The germline gives CDR1 LNHDA, CDR2 SQIVND (reference sequence). V lost 6 bases to trimming and J lost 5 bases; unmatched junction nucleotides: 5. CDR3 size: 14 residues. The CDR3 coding sequence is TGTGCCAGTAGCGTAGCGGGAGGCCAAGATACGCAGTATTTT. It encodes CASSVAGGQDTQYF.